This T cell receptor (beta chain) emerged from a study of cytomegalovirus exposure and HLA in healthy donors. Looking at the study overall: Counted in an early data release were roughly 87 million unique TCRs from HLA-typed donors. Most genotyped donors, 65% to 90% of more than 300, had Caucasian-associated genetic ancestry. The study, taken as a whole, reports: Cytomegalovirus-associated TCR beta chains were listed, numbering roughly 150.

The PCR ran on 60 Vbeta and 13 Jbeta primers. Libraries were prepared by immunoSEQ multiplex PCR; TCRdb keeps only in-frame clonotypes and omits some of them. The sample gives about 140,000 clones, roughly three quarters of which show up once; 5.1% is in the top ten. This clone was seen only once. Antigen unknown. The germline gives CDR1 LNHNV, CDR2 YYDKDF (reference sequence). The V gene lost 2 bases and the J gene lost 6 bases, with 17 bases spanning the gap. The CDR3 sequence is 15 residues long. The material sequenced was PBMCs. The rearrangement uses TRBV15 and TRBJ2-7; D is possibly TRBD1 (5 bases). This receptor was obtained from a male donor in good health and CMV-seronegative. CDR3: CATSRPMGPQGEQYF. CDR3 DNA: TGTGCCACCAGCAGACCGATGGGGCCTCAAGGCGAGCAGTACTTC. Filled out from reference TRBV15 and TRBJ2-7, the complete variable domain reads DAMVIQNPRYQVTQFGKPVTLSCSQTLNHNVMYWYQQKSSQAPKLLFHYYDKDFNNEADTPDNFQSRRPNTSFCFLDIRSPGLGDTAMYLCATSRPMGPQGEQYFGPGTRLTVT.